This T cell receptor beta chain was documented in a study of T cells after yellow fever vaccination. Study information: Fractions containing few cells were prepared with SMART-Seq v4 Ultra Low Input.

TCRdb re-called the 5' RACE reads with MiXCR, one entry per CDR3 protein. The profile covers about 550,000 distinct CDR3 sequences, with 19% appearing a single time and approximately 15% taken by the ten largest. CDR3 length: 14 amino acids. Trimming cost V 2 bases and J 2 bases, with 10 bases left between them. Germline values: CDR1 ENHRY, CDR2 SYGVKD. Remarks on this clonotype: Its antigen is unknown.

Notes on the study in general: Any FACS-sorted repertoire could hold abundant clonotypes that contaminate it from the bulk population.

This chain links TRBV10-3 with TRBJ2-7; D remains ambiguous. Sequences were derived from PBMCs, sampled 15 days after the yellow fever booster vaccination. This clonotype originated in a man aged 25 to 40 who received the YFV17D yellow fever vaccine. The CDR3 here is CAISEGSKPYEQYF. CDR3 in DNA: TGTGCCATCAGTGAGGGATCTAAGCCCTACGAGCAGTACTTC.